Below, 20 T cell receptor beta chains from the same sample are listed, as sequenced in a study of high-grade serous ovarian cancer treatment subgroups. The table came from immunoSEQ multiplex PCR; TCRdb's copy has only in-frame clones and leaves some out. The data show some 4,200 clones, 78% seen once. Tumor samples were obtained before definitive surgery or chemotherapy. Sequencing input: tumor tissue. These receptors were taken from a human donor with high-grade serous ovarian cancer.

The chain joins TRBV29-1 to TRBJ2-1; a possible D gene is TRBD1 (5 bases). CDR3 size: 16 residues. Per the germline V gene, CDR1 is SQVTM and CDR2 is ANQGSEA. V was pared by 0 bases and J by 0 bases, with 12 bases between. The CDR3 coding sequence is TGCAGCGTTGAAGATCCAGGGTCCAGCTCCTACAATGAGCAGTTCTTC. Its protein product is CSVEDPGSSSYNEQFF.

This chain's CDR3 is CASSPNTQGETQYF. CDR3 coding DNA: TGTGCCAGCAGCCCAAACACGCAGGGGGAGACCCAGTACTTC. V usage is TRBV28 and J usage is TRBJ2-5; possibly TRBD1 for D (6 bases). V lost 6 bases, J lost 5 bases, and 16 bases lay in between. CDR1 and CDR2 from the germline V gene are MDHEN and SYDVKM. The CDR3 runs 14 residues.

CDR3 protein: CASSIPGTSTNEKLFF. CDR3 in DNA: TGTGCCAGCAGCATTCCCGGGACTTCAACTAATGAAAAACTGTTTTTT. The V gene is TRBV5-5, the J gene TRBJ1-4, with D maybe TRBD1 (5 bases). V lost 4 bases, J lost 0 bases, and 13 bases lay in between. Germline CDR1 reads SGHKS; CDR2 reads YYEKEE (reference sequence). The CDR3 totals 16 residues.

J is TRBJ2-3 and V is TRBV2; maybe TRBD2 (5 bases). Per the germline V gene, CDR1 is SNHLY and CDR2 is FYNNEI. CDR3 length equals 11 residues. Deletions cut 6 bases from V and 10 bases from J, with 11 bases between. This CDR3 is CASSSGSAQYF. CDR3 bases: TGTGCCAGCAGCTCGGGATCAGCGCAGTATTTT.

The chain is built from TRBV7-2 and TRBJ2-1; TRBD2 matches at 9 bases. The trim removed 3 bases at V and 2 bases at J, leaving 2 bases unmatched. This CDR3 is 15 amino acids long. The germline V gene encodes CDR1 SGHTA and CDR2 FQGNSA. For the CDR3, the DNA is TGTGCCAGCAGCTTCGCGGGGGGGGCCTACAATGAGCAGTTCTTC. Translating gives CASSFAGGAYNEQFF.

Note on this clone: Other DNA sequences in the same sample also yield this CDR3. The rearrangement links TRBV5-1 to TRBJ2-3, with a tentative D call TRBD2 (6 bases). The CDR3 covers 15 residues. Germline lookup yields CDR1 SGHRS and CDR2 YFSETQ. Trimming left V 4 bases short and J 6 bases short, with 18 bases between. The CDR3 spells CASSPGTSGGDTQYF. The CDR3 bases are TGCGCCAGCAGCCCAGGGACTTCAGGAGGGGATACGCAGTATTTT.

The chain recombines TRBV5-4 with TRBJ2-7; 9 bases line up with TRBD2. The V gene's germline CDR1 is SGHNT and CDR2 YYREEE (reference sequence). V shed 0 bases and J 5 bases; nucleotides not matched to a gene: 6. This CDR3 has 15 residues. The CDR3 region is CASSLGASGVHEQYF. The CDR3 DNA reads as TGTGCCAGCAGCTTGGGGGCTAGCGGGGTCCACGAGCAGTACTTC.

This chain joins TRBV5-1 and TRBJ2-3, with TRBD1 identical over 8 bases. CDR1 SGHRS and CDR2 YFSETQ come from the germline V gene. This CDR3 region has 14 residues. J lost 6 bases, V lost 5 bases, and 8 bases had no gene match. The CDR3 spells CASSRQGRSDTQYF. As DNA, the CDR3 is TGCGCCAGCAGTAGACAGGGGCGTTCGGATACGCAGTATTTT.

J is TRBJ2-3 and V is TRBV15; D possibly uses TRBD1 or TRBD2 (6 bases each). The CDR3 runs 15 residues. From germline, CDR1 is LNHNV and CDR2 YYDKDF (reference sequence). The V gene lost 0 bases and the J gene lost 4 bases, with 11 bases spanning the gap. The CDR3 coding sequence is TGTGCCACCAGCAGAGAACAGGGAGGCGCAGATACGCAGTATTTT. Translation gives CATSREQGGADTQYF.

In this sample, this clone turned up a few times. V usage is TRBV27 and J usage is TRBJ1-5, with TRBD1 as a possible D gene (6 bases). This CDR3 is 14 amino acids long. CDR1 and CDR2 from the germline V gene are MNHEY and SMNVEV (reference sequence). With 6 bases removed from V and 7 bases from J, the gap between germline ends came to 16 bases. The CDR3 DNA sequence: TGTGCCAGCAGCGACCAGGGGCGGAAGCAGCCCCAGCATTTT. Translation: CASSDQGRKQPQHF.

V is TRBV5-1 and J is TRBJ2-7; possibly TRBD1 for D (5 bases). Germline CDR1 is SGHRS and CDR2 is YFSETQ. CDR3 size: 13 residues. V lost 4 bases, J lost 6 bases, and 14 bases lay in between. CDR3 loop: CASSPQGYGEQYF. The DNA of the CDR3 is TGCGCCAGCAGCCCCCAGGGATATGGCGAGCAGTACTTC.

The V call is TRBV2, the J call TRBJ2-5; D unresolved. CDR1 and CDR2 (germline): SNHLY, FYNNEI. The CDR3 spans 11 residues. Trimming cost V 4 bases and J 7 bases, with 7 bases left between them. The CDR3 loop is CASSVTRTQYF. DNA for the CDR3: TGTGCCAGCAGTGTTACGCGGACCCAGTACTTC.

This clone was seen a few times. This CDR3 is CASSPLITNTQYF. The DNA of the CDR3 is TGTGCCAGCAGCCCCCTTATTACGAATACGCAGTATTTT. This rearrangement joins TRBV5-6 to TRBJ2-3; no firm D call. Germline lookup yields CDR1 SGHDT and CDR2 YYEEEE. V lost 4 bases, J lost 7 bases, and 13 bases lay in between. The length of the CDR3 is 13 residues.

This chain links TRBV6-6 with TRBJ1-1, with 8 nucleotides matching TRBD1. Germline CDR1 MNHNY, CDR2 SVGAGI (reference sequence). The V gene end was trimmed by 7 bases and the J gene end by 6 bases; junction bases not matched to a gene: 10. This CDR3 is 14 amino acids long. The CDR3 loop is CASTLDRDYAEAFF. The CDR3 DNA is TGTGCCAGCACCCTGGACAGGGACTACGCTGAAGCTTTCTTT.

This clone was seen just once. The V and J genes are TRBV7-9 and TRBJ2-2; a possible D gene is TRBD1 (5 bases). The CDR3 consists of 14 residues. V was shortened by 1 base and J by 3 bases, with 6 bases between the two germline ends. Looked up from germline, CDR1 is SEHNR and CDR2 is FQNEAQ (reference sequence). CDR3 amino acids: CASSLEGDTGELFF. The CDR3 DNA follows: TGTGCCAGCAGCTTAGAAGGGGACACCGGGGAGCTGTTTTTT.

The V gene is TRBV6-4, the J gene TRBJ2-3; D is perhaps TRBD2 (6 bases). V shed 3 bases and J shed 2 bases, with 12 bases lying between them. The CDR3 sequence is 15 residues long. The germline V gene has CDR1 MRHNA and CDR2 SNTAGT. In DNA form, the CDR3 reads TGTGCCAGCAGTGATGCGGGACTGCTCACAGATACGCAGTATTTT. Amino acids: CASSDAGLLTDTQYF.

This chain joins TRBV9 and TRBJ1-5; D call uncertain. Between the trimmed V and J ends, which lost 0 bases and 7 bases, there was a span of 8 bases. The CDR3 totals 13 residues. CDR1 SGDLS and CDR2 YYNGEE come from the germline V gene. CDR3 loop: CASSVDPYQPQHF. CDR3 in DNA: TGTGCCAGCAGCGTAGATCCGTACCAGCCCCAGCATTTT.

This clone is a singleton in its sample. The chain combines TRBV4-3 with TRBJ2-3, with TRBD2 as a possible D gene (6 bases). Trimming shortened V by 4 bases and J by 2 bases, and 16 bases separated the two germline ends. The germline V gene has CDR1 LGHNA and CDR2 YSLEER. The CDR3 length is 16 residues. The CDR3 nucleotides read TGCGCCAGCAGCCTGGAGCCTGCTAGCGACACAGATACGCAGTATTTT. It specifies CASSLEPASDTDTQYF.

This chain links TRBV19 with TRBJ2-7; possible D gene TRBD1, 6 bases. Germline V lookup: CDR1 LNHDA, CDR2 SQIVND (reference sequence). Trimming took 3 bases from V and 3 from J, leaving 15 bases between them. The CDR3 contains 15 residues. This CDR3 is CASSMAGTRIYEQYF. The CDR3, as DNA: TGTGCCAGTAGTATGGCCGGGACACGAATCTACGAGCAGTACTTC.

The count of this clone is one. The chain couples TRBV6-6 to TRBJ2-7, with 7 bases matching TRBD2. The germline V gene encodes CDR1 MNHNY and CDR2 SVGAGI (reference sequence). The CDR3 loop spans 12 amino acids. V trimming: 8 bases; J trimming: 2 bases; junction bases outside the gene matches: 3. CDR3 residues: CASLSGTYEQYF. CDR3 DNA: TGTGCCAGCTTGAGCGGGACCTACGAGCAGTACTTC.